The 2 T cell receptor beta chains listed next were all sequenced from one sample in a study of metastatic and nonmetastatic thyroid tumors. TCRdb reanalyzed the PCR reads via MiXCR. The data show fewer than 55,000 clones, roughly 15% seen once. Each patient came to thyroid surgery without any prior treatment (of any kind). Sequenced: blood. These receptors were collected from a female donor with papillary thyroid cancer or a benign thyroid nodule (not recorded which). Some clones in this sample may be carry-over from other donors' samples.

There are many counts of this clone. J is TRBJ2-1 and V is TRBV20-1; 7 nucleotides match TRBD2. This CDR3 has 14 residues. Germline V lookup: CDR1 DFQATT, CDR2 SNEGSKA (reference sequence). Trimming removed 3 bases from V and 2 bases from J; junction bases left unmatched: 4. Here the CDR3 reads CSASPLAAYNEQFF. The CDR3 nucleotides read TGCAGTGCTAGTCCCCTAGCGGCCTACAATGAGCAGTTCTTC.

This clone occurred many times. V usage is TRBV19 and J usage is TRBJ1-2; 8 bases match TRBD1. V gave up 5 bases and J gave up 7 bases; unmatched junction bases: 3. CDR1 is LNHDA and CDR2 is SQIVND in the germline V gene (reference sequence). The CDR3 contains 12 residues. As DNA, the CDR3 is TGTGCCAGTAGTCACAGGGGGGTTGGCTACACCTTC. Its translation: CASSHRGVGYTF.